This is a list of T cell receptor beta chains from one sample in a study of blood T cell repertoires in COVID-19. Using immunoSEQ multiplex PCR, the repertoire was profiled, and TCRdb retains in-frame clones only, with some absent. This sample has approximately 260,000 clones; around 80% occur once, and the top ten carry approximately 4%. The source material was PBMCs or T cells enriched from blood (not recorded which). These receptors all stem from a young man with acute COVID-19. CDR3s include the opening cysteine and the closing phenylalanine or tryptophan. Fields, in order: V gene, J gene, D gene, CDR3 protein. The D gene is left open where the match is weak.

V gene: TRBV7-9
J gene: TRBJ1-6
D gene: NA
CDR3 protein: CASSQDWDSPLHF

V gene: TRBV11-2
J gene: TRBJ2-2
D gene: TRBD2
CDR3 protein: CASSTGRASTGELFF

V gene: TRBV7-9
J gene: TRBJ1-4
D gene: NA
CDR3 protein: CASSSTVDGEKLFF

V gene: TRBV11-3
J gene: TRBJ1-1
D gene: TRBD1
CDR3 protein: CASSPSGDRKPGAFF

V gene: TRBV18
J gene: TRBJ1-1
D gene: TRBD1
CDR3 protein: CASSPRQGAGNTEAFF

V gene: TRBV7-2
J gene: TRBJ2-3
D gene: NA
CDR3 protein: CASSQRNADTDTQYF

V gene: TRBV2
J gene: TRBJ1-2
D gene: NA
CDR3 protein: CASSERGSVGYTF

V gene: TRBV5-6
J gene: TRBJ1-1
D gene: NA
CDR3 protein: CASTANEGAGTEAFF

V gene: TRBV6-5
J gene: TRBJ1-4
D gene: TRBD1
CDR3 protein: CASSSTGGGEKLFF

V gene: TRBV28
J gene: TRBJ2-5
D gene: TRBD1
CDR3 protein: CASLQGARETQYF

V gene: TRBV19
J gene: TRBJ2-1
D gene: NA
CDR3 protein: CASSISQAAYNEQFF

V gene: TRBV5-1
J gene: TRBJ1-1
D gene: TRBD1
CDR3 protein: CATKNQGAGTDTEAFF

V gene: TRBV24-1
J gene: TRBJ2-1
D gene: NA
CDR3 protein: CATTNSPGNEQFF

V gene: TRBV6-4
J gene: TRBJ1-2
D gene: NA
CDR3 protein: CASSEYRGSHGYTF

V gene: TRBV7-9
J gene: TRBJ2-2
D gene: NA
CDR3 protein: CASSVDRQNTGELFF

V gene: TRBV29-1
J gene: TRBJ1-5
D gene: NA
CDR3 protein: CSVGTRGQPQHF

V gene: TRBV4-2
J gene: TRBJ2-2
D gene: TRBD2
CDR3 protein: CASSQGSSGPAAGELFF

V gene: TRBV25-1
J gene: TRBJ2-1
D gene: NA
CDR3 protein: CASTGEVESYNEQFF

V gene: TRBV5-1
J gene: TRBJ2-5
D gene: NA
CDR3 protein: CASSPRTVKETQYF

V gene: TRBV5-8
J gene: TRBJ2-5
D gene: NA
CDR3 protein: CASSPGSGRVTQYF

V gene: TRBV11-3
J gene: TRBJ2-1
D gene: NA
CDR3 protein: CASSFPIVNEQFF

V gene: TRBV3-1/TRBV3-2
J gene: TRBJ2-2
D gene: TRBD2
CDR3 protein: CASSQVAGAPNTGELFF

V gene: TRBV27
J gene: TRBJ2-1
D gene: TRBD1
CDR3 protein: CASSPRGPSYNEQFF

V gene: TRBV27
J gene: TRBJ2-1
D gene: NA
CDR3 protein: CASSPRQRHDEQFF

V gene: TRBV6-4
J gene: TRBJ2-3
D gene: NA
CDR3 protein: CASSALVSTDTQYF

V gene: TRBV24-1
J gene: TRBJ1-5
D gene: TRBD1
CDR3 protein: CATSDPGTVDQPQHF

V gene: TRBV19
J gene: TRBJ1-5
D gene: NA
CDR3 protein: CASSIRGRNQPQHF